This T cell receptor beta chain was sequenced for a study of a mutant IDH1 vaccine in newly diagnosed glioma. Study in general: Most had both radiotherapy and temozolomide beforehand; others had only one. Study results and limitations: Among patients, about 94% showed immune responses induced by the vaccine.

Regarding time point: week 35, safety follow-up. In every dose of vaccine, 300 ug of mutant IDH1 20-mer peptide was given alongside topical imiquimod. This table comes from immunoSEQ multiplex PCR, and its TCRdb copy is limited to in-frame clones, with some not included. Counted here are 45,000 to 50,000 clones, 88% occurring once; the ten biggest clones make up around 6%. As for this clone: Its target is unknown.

This CDR3 is 14 amino acids long. Germline V gene lookup returns CDR1 SNHLY and CDR2 FYNNEI. Trimming removed 7 bases at V and 2 bases at J, with 15 bases between. This chain links TRBV2 with TRBJ2-7; D is perhaps TRBD2 (5 bases). The clonotype was recovered from a woman between 40 and 55 years old with glioma. Here the sequenced sample was PBMCs, taken from a glioma patient whose treatment included an IDH1 peptide vaccine. The CDR3 protein is CASNPPGVPYEQYF. CDR3 bases: TGTGCCAGCAACCCCCCCGGGGTACCCTACGAGCAGTACTTC.